This TCR beta chain was identified in a study of OX40 agonist ivuxolimab in advanced cancers. Regarding the complete study: Ivuxolimab was a fully human IgG2 agonistic monoclonal antibody targeting the costimulatory receptor OX40 (CD134). Intravenous ivuxolimab was administered to patients every 2 weeks at six dose levels: 0.01, 0.1, 0.3, 1.5, 3 and 10 mg/kg. Of the roughly 52 patients in dose escalation, about 20 had hepatocellular carcinoma, approximately 15 had melanoma, 9 had renal cell carcinoma and 9 had head and neck cancer. In the dose-escalation cohort, 75% to 85% of patients were male, and the mean age was 60 years with a range of roughly 20 to 80. Prior anti-PD-1, anti-PD-L1 or anti-CTLA-4 therapy was permitted, and 40% to 50% of dose-escalation patients had received checkpoint inhibitors. Partial responses occurred in three dose-escalation patients, of whom one had hepatocellular carcinoma and two had cutaneous melanoma. The point of sequencing TCRbeta in the periphery was to test whether ivuxolimab changed TCR sequence diversity and drove clonal T-cell expansion. The monotherapy dose-escalation portion (N = 52 patients) of the phase I ivuxolimab trial is reported in the paper.

This clone was recorded a few times. Its recognized antigen is unknown. Base qualities are missing; no much larger clone stands one base away. Patients with autoimmune disease history or receiving systemic immunosuppression were excluded from the trial. Peripheral blood for TCR sequencing was drawn from every dose cohort at baseline, at cycle 4 day 1 and at cycle 7 day 1. The samples were taken from a phase I, first-in-human, multicenter, open-label dose-escalation trial of ivuxolimab. The trial enrolled adults with locally advanced or metastatic head and neck squamous cell, hepatocellular, melanoma or renal cell carcinoma. CD4+ and CD8+ T cells were sorted separately from peripheral blood before TCR sequencing. The full study reports these points: At doses from 0.1 to 3.0 mg/kg, clonal expansion was seen in both CD4+ and CD8+ blood T cells between baseline and week 6. Low levels of normalized T-cell clonal expansion were also seen in some patients who did not respond. After ivuxolimab, CD8+ T cells had more expanded clones than CD4+ T cells on average. Which antigens the clonally expanded peripheral T cells were specific for was not determined. In the 0.1-3.0 mg/kg groups, partial responders were among the patients with the lowest normalized peripheral clonal expansion, particularly in CD8+ T cells.

The germline V gene (reference sequence) sets CDR1 to WNHNN and CDR2 to SYGVQD. Spanning cysteine to phenylalanine, the CDR3 consists of 13 amino acids. Only the CDR3 portion is preserved as DNA: 39 bases, with reading frame beginning at the first base. V is pruned by 10 bases and J by 5 bases, leaving 5 bases of the junction without a gene match. For sequencing of the TCRbeta CDR3 region, genomic DNA was extracted from the sorted cells. TCRbeta CDR3 regions were sequenced using the immunoSEQ Assay. TCRdb limited this immuneACCESS table to in-frame rearrangements with V and J called. A share of clones is missing; checked studies link under half to unresolved V genes, and the rest is unexplained. For this sample the table gives 53,000 or so clones, of which approximately 87% were detected only once. The top ten clonotypes cover 0.3% to 0.4% of the sample.

The receptor chain draws on TRBV10-1 and TRBJ2-1; TRBD2 agrees with 10 junctional bases. This receptor was obtained from an adult with an advanced solid tumor such as melanoma, head and neck, liver or kidney cancer. The specimen was CD4+ or CD8+ T cells sorted from blood, collected in a trial of the OX40 agonist ivuxolimab. Read as DNA, the sequence is TGCGCCACATCTAGCGGGGGAAACAATGAGCAGTTCTTC. Its coded protein is CATSSGGNNEQFF.